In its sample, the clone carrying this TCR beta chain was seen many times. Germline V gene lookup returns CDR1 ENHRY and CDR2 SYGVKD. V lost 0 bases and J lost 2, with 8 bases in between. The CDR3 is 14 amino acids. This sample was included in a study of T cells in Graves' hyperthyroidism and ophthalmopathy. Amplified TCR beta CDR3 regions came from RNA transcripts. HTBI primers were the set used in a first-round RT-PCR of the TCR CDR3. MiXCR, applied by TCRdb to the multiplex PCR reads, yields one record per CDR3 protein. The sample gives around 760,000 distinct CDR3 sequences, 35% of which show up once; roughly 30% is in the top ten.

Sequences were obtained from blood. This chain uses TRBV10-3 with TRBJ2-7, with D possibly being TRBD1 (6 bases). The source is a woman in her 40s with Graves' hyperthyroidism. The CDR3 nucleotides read TGTGCCATCAGTGAGTCGGGGGCCACCTACGAGCAGTACTTC. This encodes CAISESGATYEQYF.